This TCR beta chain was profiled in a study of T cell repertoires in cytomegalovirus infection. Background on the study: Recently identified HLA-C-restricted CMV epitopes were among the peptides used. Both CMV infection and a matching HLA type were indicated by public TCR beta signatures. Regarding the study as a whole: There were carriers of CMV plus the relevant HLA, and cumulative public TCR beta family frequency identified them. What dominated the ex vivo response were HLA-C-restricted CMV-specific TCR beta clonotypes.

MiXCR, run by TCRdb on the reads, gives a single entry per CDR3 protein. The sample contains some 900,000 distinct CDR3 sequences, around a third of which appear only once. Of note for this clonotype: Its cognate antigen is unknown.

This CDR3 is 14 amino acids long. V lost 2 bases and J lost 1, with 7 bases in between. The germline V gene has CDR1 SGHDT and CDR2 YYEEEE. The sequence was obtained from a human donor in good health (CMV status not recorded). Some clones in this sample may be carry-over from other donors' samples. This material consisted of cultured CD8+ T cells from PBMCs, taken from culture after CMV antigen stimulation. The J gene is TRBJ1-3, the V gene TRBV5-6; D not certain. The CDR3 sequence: CASSFLPSGNTIYF. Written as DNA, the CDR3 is TGTGCCAGCAGCTTTCTGCCGTCTGGAAACACCATATATTTT.